Below, 11 T cell receptor beta chains from the same sample are listed, as sequenced in a study of cytomegalovirus exposure and HLA in healthy donors. Amplification used 60 Vbeta primers and 13 Jbeta primers. Profiling relied on immunoSEQ multiplex PCR, and the TCRdb table lists in-frame clones only, not all of them. This sample has over 150,000 clones, with over 80% found just once. Sequenced: PBMCs. The receptors shown here come from a human donor in good health.

The CDR3 sequence: CASRGTNHSNQPQHF. The CDR3 nucleotides are TGTGCCAGCAGGGGCACGAACCATAGCAATCAGCCCCAGCATTTT. The chain uses TRBV28 and TRBJ1-5; D is unclear. Germline values: CDR1 MDHEN, CDR2 SYDVKM. The CDR3 is made up of 15 amino acids. Trimming shortened V by 6 bases and J by 0 bases, and 12 bases separated the two germline ends.

CDR3 coding DNA: TGTGCCAGTAGTATGAGGCAGAGCTATGGCTACACCTTC. Encoded protein: CASSMRQSYGYTF. The rearrangement joins TRBV19 to TRBJ1-2; no clear D. Germline CDR1 and CDR2: LNHDA and SQIVND (reference sequence). V was pared by 3 bases and J by 4 bases, with 9 bases between. The CDR3 totals 13 residues.

Points on this clone: Other DNA sequences in the same sample also yield this CDR3. The genes are TRBV6-5 and TRBJ1-1, with D possibly TRBD1 on 6 matching bases. Germline values: CDR1 MNHEY, CDR2 SVGAGI. The CDR3 has 15 residues. V lost 3 bases and J lost 2, with 13 bases in between. The CDR3 nucleotides are TGTGCCAGCAGTTATCGGTCAGGGGTAAACACTGAAGCTTTCTTT. It specifies CASSYRSGVNTEAFF.

The chain couples TRBV4-3 to TRBJ2-3, with D unresolved. V shed 1 base and J shed 5 bases, with 7 bases lying between them. The germline V gene has CDR1 LGHNA and CDR2 YSLEER. CDR3 length: 13 residues. The CDR3 region is CASSQVPGDTQYF. The DNA of the CDR3 is TGCGCCAGCAGCCAAGTTCCCGGAGATACGCAGTATTTT.

This rearrangement joins TRBV9 to TRBJ2-7; D perhaps matches TRBD2 (5 bases). Looked up from germline, CDR1 is SGDLS and CDR2 is YYNGEE. The CDR3 extends over 15 amino acids. The V end lost 4 bases, the J end lost 2 bases, and 16 bases lay between the germline ends. The CDR3 DNA reads TGTGCCAGCAGCCCGGTTTCGGGGATTACCTACGAGCAGTACTTC. Amino acid sequence: CASSPVSGITYEQYF.

The V gene is TRBV6-4, the J gene TRBJ1-3, with D possibly being TRBD1 (5 bases). The V end was cut by 10 bases, the J end by 0 bases, with 13 bases between. The V gene's germline CDR1 is MRHNA and CDR2 SNTAGT. The CDR3 is 14 residues long. CDR3 protein: CATETVPSGNTIYF. The CDR3 DNA is TGTGCCACCGAGACAGTGCCCTCTGGAAACACCATATATTTT.

This clone came up once. V gene TRBV7-2 combines with J gene TRBJ2-7, with 11 bases aligning to TRBD2. The length of the CDR3 is 16 residues. Losses at the gene ends were 5 bases for V and 5 bases for J; bases not matched to a gene: 11. Germline CDR1 SGHTA, CDR2 FQGNSA. The CDR3 DNA reads as TGTGCCAGCAGCCCAACTCTAGCGGGGGGTACCCACGAGCAGTACTTC. It encodes CASSPTLAGGTHEQYF.

This clone was observed once. The chain recombines TRBV9 with TRBJ2-4, with 7 positions matching TRBD2. Per the germline V gene, CDR1 is SGDLS and CDR2 is YYNGEE. CDR3 length equals 15 residues. Trimming removed 2 bases from V and 6 bases from J; junction bases left unmatched: 8. The CDR3: CASSVEGREVNIQYF. The CDR3 DNA sequence: TGTGCCAGCAGCGTTGAAGGGAGGGAAGTAAACATTCAGTACTTC.

This clone was detected once. The V gene is TRBV15, the J gene TRBJ2-5; 16 nucleotides match TRBD2. The CDR3 has 17 residues. The germline CDR1 and CDR2 sequences are LNHNV and YYDKDF (reference sequence). With V trimmed by 3 bases and J by 2 bases, 3 bases remained unmatched. The CDR3 spells CATSREGLAGGQETQYF. The CDR3 region has the DNA TGTGCCACCAGCAGGGAGGGACTAGCGGGGGGGCAAGAGACCCAGTACTTC.

The genes are TRBV6-6 and TRBJ2-2; TRBD1 is a possible D gene (6 bases). The CDR3 loop spans 14 amino acids. CDR1 MNHNY and CDR2 SVGAGI come from the germline V gene (reference sequence). Trimming removed 10 bases at V and 3 bases at J, with 15 bases between. CDR3 sequence reads: CATLRGSYTGELFF. CDR3 sequence (DNA): TGTGCCACCCTTAGGGGGAGCTACACCGGGGAGCTGTTTTTT.

Only a few counts were recorded for this clone. This chain connects TRBV5-1 to TRBJ1-6; TRBD1 aligns across 9 bases. The CDR3 has 15 amino acids. Trimming cost V 4 bases and J 6 bases; bases outside gene matches: 5. Germline V gene sequence: CDR1 SGHRS, CDR2 YFSETQ. This CDR3 reads CASSLGTGSNSPLHF. DNA of the CDR3: TGCGCCAGCAGCCTAGGGACAGGGAGTAATTCACCCCTCCACTTT.